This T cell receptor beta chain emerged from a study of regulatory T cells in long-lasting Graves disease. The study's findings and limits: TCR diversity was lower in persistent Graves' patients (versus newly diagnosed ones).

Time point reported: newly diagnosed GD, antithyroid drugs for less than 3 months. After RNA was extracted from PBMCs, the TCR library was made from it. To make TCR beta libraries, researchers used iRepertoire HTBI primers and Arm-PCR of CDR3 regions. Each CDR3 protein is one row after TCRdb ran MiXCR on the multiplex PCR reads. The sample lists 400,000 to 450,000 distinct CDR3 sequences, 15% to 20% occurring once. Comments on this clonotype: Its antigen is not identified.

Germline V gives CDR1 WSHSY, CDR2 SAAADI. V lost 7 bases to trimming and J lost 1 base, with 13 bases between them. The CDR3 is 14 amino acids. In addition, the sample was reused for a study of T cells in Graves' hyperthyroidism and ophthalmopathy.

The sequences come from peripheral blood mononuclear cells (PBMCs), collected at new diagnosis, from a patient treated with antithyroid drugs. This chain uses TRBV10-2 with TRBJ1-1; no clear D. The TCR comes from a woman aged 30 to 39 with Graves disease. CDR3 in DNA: TGCGCCAGCAAGGGAGGGTGGGCGAACACTGAAGCTTTCTTT. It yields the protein CASKGGWANTEAFF.